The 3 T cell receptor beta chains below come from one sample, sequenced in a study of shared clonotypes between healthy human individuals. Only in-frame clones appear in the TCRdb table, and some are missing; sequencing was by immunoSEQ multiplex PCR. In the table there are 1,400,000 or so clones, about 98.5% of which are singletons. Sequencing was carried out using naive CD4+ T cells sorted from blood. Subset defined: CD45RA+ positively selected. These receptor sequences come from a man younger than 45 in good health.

The CDR3 DNA reads TGCGCCAGCAGCCAAGTTACCCGGGGAACCACTGAAGCTTTCTTT. Protein: CASSQVTRGTTEAFF. V is TRBV4-1 and J is TRBJ1-1, with D unresolved. This CDR3 has 15 residues. V was shortened by 1 base and J by 4 bases, with 13 bases between the two germline ends. The V gene's germline CDR1 is MGHRA and CDR2 YSYEKL.

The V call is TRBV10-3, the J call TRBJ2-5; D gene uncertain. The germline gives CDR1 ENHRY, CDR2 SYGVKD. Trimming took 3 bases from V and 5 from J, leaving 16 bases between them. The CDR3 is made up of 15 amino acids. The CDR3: CAISESQSGSETQYF. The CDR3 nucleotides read TGTGCCATCAGTGAATCCCAATCTGGGTCGGAGACCCAGTACTTC.

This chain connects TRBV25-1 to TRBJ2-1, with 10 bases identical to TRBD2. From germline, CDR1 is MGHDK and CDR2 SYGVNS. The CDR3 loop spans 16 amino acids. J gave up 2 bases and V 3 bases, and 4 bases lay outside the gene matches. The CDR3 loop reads CASSERSGRAYNEQFF. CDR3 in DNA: TGTGCCAGCAGTGAGCGGAGCGGGAGGGCCTACAATGAGCAGTTCTTC. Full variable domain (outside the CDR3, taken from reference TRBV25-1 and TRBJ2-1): EADIYQTPRYLVIGTGKKITLECSQTMGHDKMYWYQQDPGMELHLIHYSYGVNSTEKGDLSSESTVSRIRTEHFPLTLESARPSHTSQYLCASSERSGRAYNEQFFGPGTRLTVL.